A single sample gave rise to the 15 T cell receptor beta chains below, sequenced in a study of CD4 T cells in relation to SARS-CoV-2 and coronaviruses. CD4+ T cells from unexposed donors were obtained before the COVID-19 pandemic (2011-2018). TCRdb's table, derived via immunoSEQ multiplex PCR, lists solely in-frame clones and lacks some. Here the sample spans roughly 71,000 clones, around 87% being singletons. Input material: memory CD4+ T cells from PBMCs. These receptor sequences come from a human donor in good health.

This rearrangement joins TRBV4-1 to TRBJ1-2; 11 positions match TRBD1. The CDR3 contains 17 residues. Germline V gene lookup returns CDR1 MGHRA and CDR2 YSYEKL. The junction had 14 bases not matched to a gene; V was cut back by 3 bases and J by 8 bases. Written as DNA, the CDR3 is TGCGCCAGCAGCCATTCCCTCGGACAGGGGGCATCCAGGGGCTACACCTTC. This sequence encodes CASSHSLGQGASRGYTF.

The chain has TRBV9 and TRBJ1-6; 8 bases are a match to TRBD1. Trimming took 3 bases from V and 4 from J; bases not matched to a gene: 3. Germline CDR1 SGDLS, CDR2 YYNGEE. CDR3 size: 15 residues. CDR3 sequence: CASSGRDRYNSPLHF. The CDR3 nucleotides are TGTGCCAGCAGCGGACGGGACAGGTATAATTCACCCCTCCACTTT.

The sample holds one count of this clone. This chain uses TRBV5-1 with TRBJ2-5; either TRBD1 or TRBD2 may supply D (5 bases each). Per the germline V gene, CDR1 is SGHRS and CDR2 is YFSETQ. There are 14 residues in the CDR3. Deletions cut 2 bases from V and 3 bases from J, with 11 bases between. The CDR3 DNA reads TGCGCCAGCAGCTTTGGTCTGGGGGAAGAGACCCAGTACTTC. Protein sequence: CASSFGLGEETQYF.

The chain joins TRBV13 to TRBJ2-4; tentatively, D is TRBD1 or TRBD2 (5 bases each). V was cut by 2 bases and J by 3 bases, with 26 bases left in between. CDR1 and CDR2 from the germline V gene are PRHDT and FYEKMQ (reference sequence). This CDR3 is built from 20 residues. The CDR3: CASSLLWAPTGPKGKNIQYF. For the CDR3, the DNA is TGTGCCAGCAGCTTACTATGGGCTCCAACGGGGCCGAAGGGCAAAAACATTCAGTACTTC.

This chain uses TRBV9 with TRBJ1-1, with a weak D call TRBD1 (6 bases). Germline CDR1 reads SGDLS; CDR2 reads YYNGEE. The CDR3 sequence is 16 residues long. The V and J ends lost 0 bases and 1 base respectively, with 13 bases between them. CDR3: CASSVGGARGNTEAFF. In nucleotides, the CDR3 is TGTGCCAGCAGCGTAGGGGGGGCGAGGGGGAACACTGAAGCTTTCTTT.

The chain uses TRBV19 and TRBJ2-3; D not certain. CDR1 is LNHDA, CDR2 SQIVND, per germline (reference sequence). V dropped 3 bases and J dropped 0 bases, with 10 bases sitting between them. The CDR3 has 15 amino acids. DNA of the CDR3: TGTGCCAGTAGTATCTTACCGGGCAGCACAGATACGCAGTATTTT. Its translation: CASSILPGSTDTQYF.

This chain links TRBV21-1 with TRBJ2-7; the D segment call TRBD1 is taken from the table without a DNA check. TRBV21-1 is annotated as a pseudogene. This CDR3 has 13 amino acids. CDR3 region: CASSKDGTTEQYF. CDR3 DNA: TGTGCCAGCAGCAAAGACGGGACAACCGAGCAGTACTTC.

The chain links TRBV7-2 to TRBJ1-1; TRBD1 might be the D (5 bases). The CDR3 extends over 16 amino acids. The germline V gene encodes CDR1 SGHTA and CDR2 FQGNSA. V was trimmed by 5 bases and J by 8 bases, leaving 24 bases between them. CDR3 region: CASSRNWGGGEEEAFF. CDR3 DNA sequence: TGTGCCAGCAGCCGCAATTGGGGGGGTGGGGAGGAGGAAGCTTTCTTT. The whole variable domain, filled in from reference TRBV7-2 and TRBJ1-1, reads GAGVSQSPSNKVTEKGKDVELRCDPISGHTALYWYRQSLGQGLEFLIYFQGNSAPDKSGLPSDRFSAERTGGSVSTLTIQRTQQEDSAVYLCASSRNWGGGEEEAFFGQGTRLTVV.

This chain links TRBV19 with TRBJ1-1, with 10 bases fitting TRBD1. This CDR3 is built from 15 residues. V lost 6 bases to trimming and J lost 2 bases; unmatched junction nucleotides: 6. Germline assignment: CDR1 LNHDA and CDR2 SQIVND (reference sequence). The CDR3 bases are TGTGCCAGTAGCCAGGACAGGGGGATTAACACTGAAGCTTTCTTT. The encoded protein is CASSQDRGINTEAFF.

In this sample, this clone turned up a few times. The chain couples TRBV6-5 to TRBJ1-1; D remains unclear. The CDR3 sequence is 12 residues long. V dropped 6 bases and J dropped 10 bases, with 15 bases sitting between them. In germline, CDR1 is MNHEY, CDR2 SVGAGI. This CDR3 reads CASSAWPAAAFF. The CDR3 coding sequence is TGTGCCAGCAGCGCGTGGCCAGCCGCAGCTTTCTTT.

The V and J genes are TRBV19 and TRBJ2-3, with TRBD2 matching 8 bases. This CDR3 spans 13 amino acids. In germline, CDR1 is LNHDA, CDR2 SQIVND (reference sequence). The J segment lost 5 bases and the V segment lost 6 bases, leaving 4 bases of the junction unmatched. CDR3 amino acids: CASRSGSGDTQYF. CDR3 in DNA: TGTGCCAGTAGGAGCGGGAGCGGAGATACGCAGTATTTT.

This sequence joins TRBV5-1 and TRBJ2-7; no reliable D call. CDR1 is SGHRS and CDR2 is YFSETQ in the germline V gene. The ends were cut back, 0 bases at V and 4 bases at J, with 5 bases in the middle. The CDR3 runs to 12 residues. Here the CDR3 reads CASSLDFYEQYF. The CDR3 DNA sequence: TGCGCCAGCAGCTTGGATTTTTACGAGCAGTACTTC.

V and J are TRBV5-1 and TRBJ2-5; possible D gene TRBD1, 5 bases. CDR1 is SGHRS and CDR2 is YFSETQ in the germline V gene. V dropped 1 base and J dropped 2 bases, with 15 bases sitting between them. This CDR3 is built from 16 residues. CDR3 sequence: CASSLSVDSPQETQYF. The DNA for the CDR3 is TGCGCCAGCAGCTTGTCCGTTGACAGTCCACAAGAGACCCAGTACTTC.

J is TRBJ1-2 and V is TRBV27; 8 bases align to TRBD1. CDR1 and CDR2 (germline): MNHEY, SMNVEV (reference sequence). The CDR3 is 15 residues long. The trim removed 5 bases at V and 3 bases at J, leaving 8 bases unmatched. The CDR3 is CASSPSAGGYYGYTF. DNA of the CDR3: TGTGCCAGCAGTCCTTCTGCAGGGGGCTACTATGGCTACACCTTC.

CDR3 residues: CASSVVRTPAQEDEQFF. CDR3 DNA sequence: TGTGCCAGCAGCGTAGTACGGACCCCGGCCCAGGAGGATGAGCAGTTCTTC. The genes are TRBV9 and TRBJ2-1, with D possibly being TRBD2 (5 bases). V was pared by 0 bases and J by 8 bases, with 21 bases between. From germline, CDR1 is SGDLS and CDR2 YYNGEE. CDR3 size: 17 residues.